Detailed here is one TCR beta chain. Antigen unknown. This CDR3 is built from 20 residues. The germline V and J ends were trimmed by 3 bases and 3 bases, with 28 bases remaining between them. The germline CDR1 and CDR2 sequences are SGHRS and YFSETQ. This sample was taken from a study of cytomegalovirus exposure and HLA in healthy donors. Whole-study context: A subsequent analysis stated that the 90 to 150 validation repertoires were run on the same platform as the roughly 670 first-cohort repertoires.

General observations from the study: As was reported, the classifier diagnosed cytomegalovirus status with high specificity and sensitivity.

The repertoire was sequenced with immunoSEQ multiplex PCR; TCRdb's copy has only in-frame clones and lacks some. The table lists 130,000 to 150,000 clones, roughly nine tenths of them singletons. This sequence was found in a young man in good health and CMV-seronegative. This chain connects TRBV5-1 to TRBJ1-3; D may be TRBD1 (5 bases). The material sequenced was PBMCs. The chain's CDR3 is CASSSREARRERLGGNTIYF. In DNA, the CDR3 is TGCGCCAGCAGCTCAAGGGAGGCCCGCAGGGAGAGGTTGGGTGGAAACACCATATATTTT.